The clone carrying this T cell receptor (beta chain) was seen more than once but under ten times. The data are from a study of blood T cell repertoires in COVID-19. Study as a whole: Some COVID-19 samples were acute and others convalescent; all came from the United States, Italy and Spain. T cells, B-cell-depleted T cells, or PBMCs provided the cDNA or gDNA that served as material.

The length of the CDR3 is 13 residues. Germline loops: CDR1 SGHNT, CDR2 YENEEA. The V and J ends lost 5 bases and 4 bases respectively, with 11 bases between them. Original data processing: Amplification with reference gene primers provided the estimates of nucleated cell counts. The protocol was immunoSEQ multiplex PCR, while the TCRdb copy is restricted to in-frame clones and leaves out a portion. V and J calls plus clone size are reproduced from that table; the DNA served to infer D and trimming. Here the sample spans approximately 52,000 clones, 80% to 90% being singletons. This clonotype was sampled from a man between 60 and 70 years old with acute or convalescent COVID-19. The rearrangement uses TRBV11-3 and TRBJ1-1, with D uncertain. The specimen was peripheral blood. The CDR3 DNA is TGTGCCAGCAGCCCTCTAGAGGGCACTGAAGCTTTCTTT. Translated: CASSPLEGTEAFF.